These 26 T cell receptor beta chains share one sample of origin, sequenced in a study of T-cell reconstitution after alpha-beta-depleted transplantation in children. TCRbeta library construction was performed incorporating unique molecular identifiers. TCRdb reprocessed the PCR reads via MiXCR and lists one record per CDR3 protein. The sample holds 400,000 to 450,000 distinct CDR3 sequences, approximately 41% seen once. The sequencing here drew on PBMCs, taken before TCRalphabeta/CD19-depleted stem cell transplant. The receptors shown here come from a girl under 10 years old with aplastic anemia, due to receive a stem cell transplant.

As regards this clonotype: A read error may account for a junction end that differs from germline. The chain has TRBV20-1 and TRBJ2-1; no clear D gene. CDR3 length: 11 residues. In germline, CDR1 is DFQATT, CDR2 SNEGSKA (reference sequence). The CDR3 nucleotides are TGCAGTGCTAGAAACTACCATGAGCAGTTCTTC. This codes for CSARNYHEQFF.

The chain joins TRBV13 to TRBJ2-7; tentatively, D is TRBD1 or TRBD2 (6 bases each). Between the trimmed V and J ends, which lost 7 bases and 4 bases, there was a span of 17 bases. The V gene's germline CDR1 is PRHDT and CDR2 FYEKMQ (reference sequence). The length of the CDR3 is 14 residues. The CDR3 protein is CASTSRGDIYEQYF. The CDR3 DNA sequence: TGTGCCAGCACCTCAAGGGGGGATATTTACGAGCAGTACTTC.

The chain recombines TRBV5-1 with TRBJ2-3; either TRBD1 or TRBD2 may supply D (5 bases each). CDR1 is SGHRS and CDR2 is YFSETQ in the germline V gene. The CDR3 is 15 residues long. The V and J ends lost 4 bases and 0 bases respectively, with 12 bases between them. The CDR3: CASSLWDGSTDTQYF. Here the CDR3 DNA reads TGCGCCAGCAGCCTGTGGGACGGAAGCACAGATACGCAGTATTTT.

The chain carries TRBV28 and TRBJ2-7; 7 bases match TRBD1. The CDR3 runs 15 residues. The ends lost 1 base at V and 0 bases at J; junction bases unmatched: 3. Germline V gene data show CDR1 as MDHEN and CDR2 as SYDVKM. This CDR3 is CASSLFRQGSYEQYF. The CDR3 DNA reads TGTGCCAGCAGTTTATTTCGACAGGGCTCCTACGAGCAGTACTTC.

A remark on this clonotype: A single base separates this from a much larger clone, so it may be a read error. The V gene is TRBV12-3 or TRBV12-4, the J gene TRBJ1-1; 11 nucleotides align to TRBD1. The CDR3 spans 16 residues. The CDR3, as DNA: TGTGTCAGCAGTTCGTCCCGGGACAGGGGGTACACTGAAGCTTTCTTT. Encoded protein: CVSSSSRDRGYTEAFF.

The CDR3 region is CASSLIAGVTDTQYF. In DNA form, the CDR3 reads TGCGCCAGCAGCTTAATAGCGGGAGTAACAGATACGCAGTATTTT. This rearrangement joins TRBV5-1 to TRBJ2-3; 9 bases match TRBD2. The CDR3 has 15 residues. The germline V gene encodes CDR1 SGHRS and CDR2 YFSETQ. J lost 3 bases, V lost 2 bases, and 4 bases had no gene match.

The CDR3 bases are TGTGCCAGCAGTGAAGTCCCCGACAGGGCCTCCTACAATGAGCAGTTCTTC. Its translation: CASSEVPDRASYNEQFF. The chain employs TRBV2 and TRBJ2-1; the match to TRBD1 covers 7 bases. Losses at the gene ends were 1 base for V and 0 bases for J; bases not matched to a gene: 6. CDR1 and CDR2 (germline): SNHLY, FYNNEI. The CDR3 is 17 residues long.

This clonotype showed up many times. V and J are TRBV5-1 and TRBJ1-1; D possibly corresponds to TRBD1 (5 bases). Germline CDR1 reads SGHRS; CDR2 reads YFSETQ. The V gene lost 3 bases and the J gene lost 7 bases, with 10 bases spanning the gap. The CDR3 has 12 residues. CDR3 residues: CASSWAGGEAFF. Here the CDR3 DNA reads TGCGCCAGCAGCTGGGCGGGGGGTGAAGCTTTCTTT.

V and J are TRBV18 and TRBJ2-2; 13 positions match TRBD2. There are 17 residues in the CDR3. Germline values: CDR1 KGHSH, CDR2 LQKENI. Germline trimming cut 5 bases from V and 5 bases from J; bases unmatched to any gene: 8. The CDR3 reads CASSDSTSGRLTGELFF. The DNA for the CDR3 is TGTGCCAGCTCAGATTCGACTAGCGGGAGGTTAACCGGGGAGCTGTTTTTT. Combining the CDR3 with reference TRBV18 and TRBJ2-2 gives the whole variable domain NAGVMQNPRHLVRRRGQEARLRCSPMKGHSHVYWYRQLPEEGLKFMVYLQKENIIDESGMPKERFSAEFPKEGPSILRIQQVVRGDSAAYFCASSDSTSGRLTGELFFGEGSRLTVL.

This clonotype was observed at least ten times. This chain joins TRBV5-1 and TRBJ1-5; unclear D gene. The CDR3 spans 15 residues. V was clipped by 0 bases and J by 4 bases, with 11 bases between them. Germline V gene sequence: CDR1 SGHRS, CDR2 YFSETQ. The CDR3 nucleotides read TGCGCCAGCAGCTTGGATGCCCCCGGGAATCAGCCCCAGCATTTT. Protein product: CASSLDAPGNQPQHF.

The chain couples TRBV4-2 to TRBJ2-3; D ambiguous. This CDR3 is built from 15 residues. Trimming left V 2 bases short and J 4 bases short, with 13 bases between. The germline V gene encodes CDR1 LGHNA and CDR2 YNFKEQ. CDR3: CASSQTKSTSDTQYF. The CDR3 bases are TGTGCCAGCAGCCAAACTAAAAGCACATCAGATACGCAGTATTTT.

There are many counts of this clonotype. The rearrangement joins TRBV11-2 to TRBJ2-7, with a possible D match to TRBD1 (5 bases). There are 14 residues in the CDR3. The germline V and J ends were trimmed by 1 base and 3 bases, with 10 bases remaining between them. Germline V gene sequence: CDR1 SGHAT, CDR2 FQNNGV. CDR3: CASSLGGEIYEQYF. CDR3 DNA: TGTGCCAGCAGCTTAGGGGGCGAAATCTACGAGCAGTACTTC.

Many counts were recorded for this clonotype. V usage is TRBV6-1 and J usage is TRBJ1-5; D is possibly TRBD1 (6 bases). Germline V gene data show CDR1 as MNHNS and CDR2 as SASEGT. There are 17 residues in the CDR3. V dropped 1 base and J dropped 1 base, with 14 bases sitting between them. The CDR3 DNA follows: TGTGCCAGCAGTGAAGGGGGAACAGGGTTCAGCAATCAGCCCCAGCATTTT. This encodes CASSEGGTGFSNQPQHF.

This clonotype was detected only a few times. The rearrangement links TRBV5-1 to TRBJ2-3; D remains ambiguous. The length of the CDR3 is 13 residues. V was trimmed by 4 bases and J by 3 bases, leaving 9 bases between them. Germline V lookup: CDR1 SGHRS, CDR2 YFSETQ. In DNA, the CDR3 is TGCGCCAGCAGCGCCCCAGCAACAGATACGCAGTATTTT. Amino acid sequence: CASSAPATDTQYF.

The gene calls are TRBV20-1 and TRBJ2-3; unclear D gene. Germline values: CDR1 DFQATT, CDR2 SNEGSKA (reference sequence). Trimming pared 0 bases from V and 8 bases from J, leaving 6 bases between. The length of the CDR3 is 11 residues. This CDR3 reads CSARDTPTQYF. As DNA, the CDR3 is TGCAGTGCTAGAGACACCCCTACGCAGTATTTT.

The V and J genes are TRBV3-1 and TRBJ1-1, with 11 bases identical to TRBD1. There are 13 residues in the CDR3. Per the germline V gene, CDR1 is LGHDT and CDR2 is YNNKEL (reference sequence). The V gene end was trimmed by 7 bases and the J gene end by 6 bases; junction bases not matched to a gene: 4. CDR3 nucleotides: TGTGCCAGCAACCAGGGACAGGGGGCTGAAGCTTTCTTT. Translation gives CASNQGQGAEAFF.

The rearrangement uses TRBV11-3 and TRBJ2-7; tentative D call: TRBD2 (5 bases). CDR3 length: 12 residues. From germline, CDR1 is SGHNT and CDR2 YENEEA. Trimming took 8 bases from V and 5 from J, leaving 13 bases between them. CDR3 loop: CASLLDGDEQYF. CDR3 sequence (DNA): TGTGCCAGCCTATTGGACGGGGACGAGCAGTACTTC.

In its sample, this clonotype was seen many times. The V call is TRBV6-1, the J call TRBJ2-2, with 10 bases identical to TRBD2. Germline V CDR1 and CDR2: MNHNS, SASEGT. The V gene end was trimmed by 5 bases and the J gene end by 4 bases; junction bases not matched to a gene: 13. CDR3 size: 18 residues. The CDR3 loop reads CASSPRTTSGAFTGELFF. The CDR3 DNA sequence: TGTGCCAGCAGTCCCCGAACAACTAGCGGGGCTTTCACCGGGGAGCTGTTTTTT.

In its sample, this clonotype was seen many times. The chain employs TRBV20-1 and TRBJ2-1; D gene unclear. The CDR3 consists of 10 residues. Germline V gives CDR1 DFQATT, CDR2 SNEGSKA (reference sequence). CDR3 sequence: CTTTNNEQFF. DNA of the CDR3: TGCACGACGACGAACAATGAGCAGTTCTTC.

This clonotype showed up just once. J is TRBJ2-1 and V is TRBV18, with 9 positions matching TRBD2. Germline loops: CDR1 KGHSH, CDR2 LQKENI. This CDR3 region has 16 residues. J lost 10 bases, V lost 6 bases, and 16 bases had no gene match. As DNA, the CDR3 is TGTGCCAGCTCCTGGGGGACTAGCAGGGGCGTCGGGGAGCAGTTCTTC. Translating it yields CASSWGTSRGVGEQFF.

The rearrangement uses TRBV30 and TRBJ2-7, with D unresolved. Trimming took off 2 bases at V and 6 bases at J, with 5 bases between the two ends. Germline assignment: CDR1 GTSNPN and CDR2 SVGIG (reference sequence). The CDR3 contains 10 residues. CDR3 residues: CAWSRLEQYF. The CDR3 nucleotides are TGTGCCTGGAGTAGACTCGAGCAGTACTTC.

The rearrangement joins TRBV15 to TRBJ2-7; 7 positions agree with TRBD1. Germline CDR1 reads LNHNV; CDR2 reads YYDKDF (reference sequence). V shed 4 bases and J 5 bases; nucleotides not matched to a gene: 8. The CDR3 contains 14 residues. CDR3 loop: CATSTWDSDHEQYF. The CDR3 DNA reads as TGTGCCACCAGCACCTGGGACAGCGATCACGAGCAGTACTTC. Using reference TRBV15 and TRBJ2-7 for the parts outside the CDR3, the full variable domain is DAMVIQNPRYQVTQFGKPVTLSCSQTLNHNVMYWYQQKSSQAPKLLFHYYDKDFNNEADTPDNFQSRRPNTSFCFLDIRSPGLGDTAMYLCATSTWDSDHEQYFGPGTRLTVT.

The rearrangement joins TRBV28 to TRBJ2-1; no definite D call. Trimming left V 2 bases short and J 8 bases short, with 13 bases between. Germline V gene lookup returns CDR1 MDHEN and CDR2 SYDVKM. The CDR3 extends over 14 amino acids. CDR3 sequence: CASSLGRGRDEQFF. CDR3 in DNA: TGTGCCAGCAGTTTAGGCAGAGGTAGGGATGAGCAGTTCTTC.

This clonotype was found a few times. The germline gene is not matched at one end of the junction; a read error may be the cause. The chain is built from TRBV18 and TRBJ2-7; D is ambiguous. The CDR3 runs 9 residues. Germline loops: CDR1 KGHSH, CDR2 LQKENI. CDR3 sequence reads: CASSQVRFF. CDR3 nucleotides: TGTGCCAGCTCCCAGGTCAGGTTCTTC.

In this sample, this clonotype turned up a few times. The chain recombines TRBV7-9 with TRBJ1-3; no reliable D call. The germline V gene has CDR1 SEHNR and CDR2 FQNEAQ (reference sequence). This CDR3 is 16 amino acids long. V lost 5 bases and J lost 0, with 14 bases in between. The DNA of the CDR3 is TGTGCCAGCAGCCCAGCCCCCCTCCTCTCTGGAAACACCATATATTTT. Protein sequence: CASSPAPLLSGNTIYF.

The genes are TRBV5-1 and TRBJ1-1; D gene unclear. The germline CDR1 and CDR2 sequences are SGHRS and YFSETQ. The CDR3 extends over 14 amino acids. Trimming stripped 0 bases from V and 4 bases from J, with 10 bases between. The CDR3 coding sequence is TGCGCCAGCAGCTTGGAGTACATATCCACTGAAGCTTTCTTT. Protein product: CASSLEYISTEAFF.